The 22 T cell receptor beta chains below all came from one sample that was sequenced in a study of shared clonotypes between healthy human individuals. In the naive CD8 group, cells lacked CD45RO and were positively selected for CCR7, so terminally differentiated effector memory CD45RA+ cells were left out. The method was immunoSEQ multiplex PCR; TCRdb's version includes in-frame clones alone and lacks a portion of them. In the table there are some 1,900,000 clones, about 95% of which are singletons. Sequenced material: naive CD8+ T cells sorted from blood. These TCRs come from a man between 18 and 35 years old in good health.

This chain links TRBV9 with TRBJ2-5; 7 positions agree with TRBD2. The CDR3 length is 16 residues. Germline CDR1 SGDLS, CDR2 YYNGEE. Trimming at V came to 4 bases and at J to 1 base, leaving 10 bases not matched to a gene. The CDR3 sequence: CASSPGLVLAQETQYF. CDR3 nucleotides: TGTGCCAGCAGCCCAGGACTAGTCCTAGCCCAAGAGACCCAGTACTTC.

The rearrangement joins TRBV6-6 to TRBJ1-2; 8 bases map to TRBD1. J was trimmed by 6 bases and V by 2 bases; bases with no gene match: 8. Germline CDR1 is MNHNY and CDR2 is SVGAGI (reference sequence). The CDR3 extends over 15 amino acids. The CDR3 loop reads CASSYKTGDRDGYTF. As DNA, the CDR3 is TGTGCCAGCAGTTACAAGACAGGGGACCGCGATGGCTACACCTTC.

The chain employs TRBV13 and TRBJ2-1, with D perhaps matching TRBD2 (6 bases). Trimming pared 0 bases from V and 7 bases from J, leaving 13 bases between. Germline V CDR1 and CDR2: PRHDT, FYEKMQ (reference sequence). The CDR3 sequence is 15 residues long. The CDR3 sequence is CASSLGWSGGNEQFF. The CDR3 nucleotides are TGTGCCAGCAGCTTAGGATGGTCCGGAGGGAATGAGCAGTTCTTC. Full variable domain (rest looked up from reference TRBV13 and TRBJ2-1): AAGVIQSPRHLIKEKRETATLKCYPIPRHDTVYWYQQGPGQDPQFLISFYEKMQSDKGSIPDRFSAQQFSDYHSELNMSSLELGDSALYFCASSLGWSGGNEQFFGPGTRLTVL.

This clone appeared once. The genes are TRBV9 and TRBJ2-3; perhaps D is TRBD1 or TRBD2 (5 bases each). V lost 2 bases and J 2 bases, leaving 15 bases between the germline ends. Germline CDR1 and CDR2: SGDLS and YYNGEE. The CDR3 has 16 amino acids. The DNA for the CDR3 is TGTGCCAGCAGCGTCTCCCGGGACCAATACACAGATACGCAGTATTTT. Translating gives CASSVSRDQYTDTQYF.

V usage is TRBV7-9 and J usage is TRBJ1-4, with D possibly matching TRBD1 (5 bases). The CDR3 sequence is 16 residues long. Germline values: CDR1 SEHNR, CDR2 FQNEAQ (reference sequence). V was shortened by 5 bases and J by 3 bases, with 16 bases between the two germline ends. CDR3 sequence: CASSRDGGGANEKLFF. The CDR3 region has the DNA TGTGCCAGCAGCCGGGATGGGGGTGGGGCTAATGAAAAACTGTTTTTT.

The J gene is TRBJ1-2, the V gene TRBV27, with D unclear. Germline values: CDR1 MNHEY, CDR2 SMNVEV (reference sequence). The CDR3 contains 16 residues. V lost 6 bases and J 4 bases, leaving 21 bases between the germline ends. This CDR3 is CASSPHTTGLGYGYTF. Here the CDR3 DNA reads TGTGCCAGCAGCCCCCACACGACGGGCTTGGGCTATGGCTACACCTTC.

The chain employs TRBV29-1 and TRBJ2-7, with 12 bases that match TRBD2. The CDR3 spans 13 residues. Germline lookup yields CDR1 SQVTM and CDR2 ANQGSEA. V shed 6 bases, J shed 3 bases, and the junction held 3 bases outside the gene matches. CDR3 DNA: TGCAGCGTGCTGACTAGCGGGAGCTACGAGCAGTACTTC. This encodes CSVLTSGSYEQYF.

V gene TRBV6-6 combines with J gene TRBJ2-7; possibly TRBD1 for D (5 bases). From germline, CDR1 is MNHNY and CDR2 SVGAGI (reference sequence). Trimming pared 4 bases from V and 9 bases from J, leaving 16 bases between. This CDR3 spans 13 amino acids. CDR3 amino acids: CASSLDPGLGQYF. Here the CDR3 DNA reads TGTGCCAGCAGTTTAGACCCAGGGTTGGGGCAGTACTTC.

This rearrangement joins TRBV5-6 to TRBJ1-1; D may be TRBD1 (6 bases). Germline-derived CDR1 and CDR2 are SGHDT and YYEEEE. The CDR3 has 17 amino acids. V lost 6 bases and J 7 bases, leaving 28 bases between the germline ends. CDR3 amino acids: CASTSPGGGDPSFEAFF. The CDR3 DNA reads TGTGCCAGCACCTCCCCTGGGGGCGGGGACCCCTCCTTTGAAGCTTTCTTT.

The gene calls are TRBV5-6 and TRBJ1-1; D is perhaps TRBD1 (6 bases). The germline V and J ends were trimmed by 0 bases and 6 bases, with 15 bases remaining between them. CDR1 SGHDT and CDR2 YYEEEE come from the germline V gene. The CDR3 is 15 amino acids. The CDR3 bases are TGTGCCAGCAGCTTGGGACAGGAAATAACCCCTGAAGCTTTCTTT. Its protein product is CASSLGQEITPEAFF.

This clone was observed once. The chain links TRBV18 to TRBJ1-1; 8 bases map to TRBD1. CDR1 and CDR2 (germline): KGHSH, LQKENI. The junction had 17 bases not matched to a gene; V was cut back by 2 bases and J by 0 bases. CDR3 length: 20 residues. The CDR3 sequence is CASSPLIQGGPDKMNTEAFF. DNA for the CDR3: TGTGCCAGCTCACCATTAATACAGGGGGGTCCGGATAAGATGAACACTGAAGCTTTCTTT.

This chain joins TRBV10-3 and TRBJ2-7, with D possibly matching TRBD1 (8 bases). This CDR3 contains 15 residues. The germline V and J ends were trimmed by 0 bases and 4 bases, with 13 bases remaining between them. Germline lookup yields CDR1 ENHRY and CDR2 SYGVKD. The CDR3 is CAISESNRGGYEQYF. CDR3 DNA sequence: TGTGCCATCAGTGAGTCTAACAGGGGGGGATACGAGCAGTACTTC.

CDR3 nucleotide sequence: TGTGCCAGCAGTTTAACTAGCGGGGGGCTAAGAGAATACAATGAGCAGTTCTTC. Its protein is CASSLTSGGLREYNEQFF. V is TRBV27 and J is TRBJ2-1, with 12 bases aligning to TRBD2. V lost 2 bases to trimming and J lost 4 bases; unmatched junction nucleotides: 9. CDR1 and CDR2 from the germline V gene are MNHEY and SMNVEV (reference sequence). This CDR3 region has 18 residues.

This clone has just one count. The chain has TRBV29-1 and TRBJ2-7; no firm D call. The germline V and J ends were trimmed by 3 bases and 3 bases, with 9 bases remaining between them. The CDR3 is 12 residues long. CDR1 is SQVTM, CDR2 ANQGSEA, per germline. The CDR3, as DNA: TGCAGCGTTGAGAGTAATGGCTACGAGCAGTACTTC. Amino acids: CSVESNGYEQYF.

This clone was seen only once. The junction departs from germline at one end; a sequencing error may be responsible. The chain couples TRBV7-9 to TRBJ1-4, with TRBD1 matching 9 bases. Germline V gives CDR1 SEHNR, CDR2 FQNEAQ (reference sequence). The CDR3 extends over 15 amino acids. CDR3 amino acids: CASSQVWGQGEKLFF. CDR3 DNA sequence: TGCGCCAGCAGCCAAGTTTGGGGACAGGGAGAAAAACTGTTTTTT.

The rearrangement uses TRBV27 and TRBJ2-1; TRBD1 agrees at 8 bases. With 5 bases clipped from V and 0 bases from J, the junction kept 6 bases outside the gene matches. Germline V CDR1 and CDR2: MNHEY, SMNVEV (reference sequence). The length of the CDR3 is 16 residues. The CDR3 protein is CASSPYRGSSYNEQFF. As DNA, the CDR3 is TGTGCCAGCAGTCCATACAGGGGGAGCTCCTACAATGAGCAGTTCTTC.

The chain recombines TRBV27 with TRBJ2-1; 9 bases line up with TRBD2. The CDR3 sequence is 16 residues long. The J segment lost 7 bases and the V segment lost 4 bases, leaving 11 bases of the junction unmatched. Germline V gives CDR1 MNHEY, CDR2 SMNVEV (reference sequence). The CDR3 region is CASSYLGAGGQNEQFF. In DNA, the CDR3 is TGTGCCAGCAGTTACTTGGGGGCGGGAGGGCAGAATGAGCAGTTCTTC.

The V gene is TRBV28, the J gene TRBJ2-2; 10 bases map to TRBD1. V dropped 6 bases and J dropped 4; count of bases not matched to a gene: 2. CDR3 size: 14 residues. CDR1 is MDHEN and CDR2 is SYDVKM in the germline V gene. CDR3 coding DNA: TGTGCCAGCAGAAGGACAGGGGGCACCGGGGAGCTGTTTTTT. It translates to CASRRTGGTGELFF.

V usage is TRBV27 and J usage is TRBJ1-2; D gene uncertain. The CDR3 contains 13 residues. CDR1 and CDR2 from the germline V gene are MNHEY and SMNVEV (reference sequence). V dropped 7 bases and J dropped 4 bases, with 13 bases sitting between them. CDR3 loop: CASTFLGGYGYTF. The CDR3 region has the DNA TGTGCCAGCACTTTCCTCGGAGGCTATGGCTACACCTTC.

The chain employs TRBV28 and TRBJ1-5, with a weak D call TRBD1 (5 bases). Germline V gene data show CDR1 as MDHEN and CDR2 as SYDVKM. The CDR3 is 14 residues long. V lost 3 bases, J lost 12 bases, and 18 bases lay in between. For the CDR3, the DNA is TGTGCCAGCAGTTTCTTAACTCCGGACACTTTCCAGCATTTT. It specifies CASSFLTPDTFQHF.

A word on this clone: This same CDR3 is encoded by further DNA sequences in the sample. The chain joins TRBV30 to TRBJ2-7; D gene ambiguous. Germline V gives CDR1 GTSNPN, CDR2 SVGIG (reference sequence). V lost 0 bases to trimming and J lost 4 bases, with 4 bases between them. The CDR3 length is 11 residues. CDR3 bases: TGTGCCTGGAGTGTATCGTACGAGCAGTACTTC. Its translation is CAWSVSYEQYF.

This chain links TRBV6-5 with TRBJ1-2; 8 bases map to TRBD1. V shed 8 bases and J 5 bases; nucleotides not matched to a gene: 4. The CDR3 runs 12 residues. Germline CDR1 is MNHEY and CDR2 is SVGAGI. CDR3 loop: CASQGAGYGYTF. The DNA for the CDR3 is TGTGCCAGCCAGGGGGCGGGTTATGGCTACACCTTC.